This T cell receptor beta chain comes out of a study of control samples from healthy donors and cancer patients. With 1 base clipped from V and 7 bases from J, the junction kept 18 bases outside the gene matches. Germline CDR1 LGHNA, CDR2 YNFKEQ. This CDR3 is 20 amino acids long. Assay: immunoSEQ multiplex PCR; the TCRdb copy retains only in-frame clones and omits some. The repertoire consists of 100,000 to 150,000 clones, with almost 95% occurring once and the leading ten covering approximately 0.58%. The chain employs TRBV4-2 and TRBJ2-1; the match to TRBD2 covers 11 bases. The sequenced material came from PBMCs. The clonotype was recovered from a man of 80 years or more with head and neck cancer. In DNA form, the CDR3 reads TGTGCCAGCAGCCAAGGGGTTCTAGCGGGGGGCCTTCGGGAAGAGAATGAGCAGTTCTTC. Translation: CASSQGVLAGGLREENEQFF.